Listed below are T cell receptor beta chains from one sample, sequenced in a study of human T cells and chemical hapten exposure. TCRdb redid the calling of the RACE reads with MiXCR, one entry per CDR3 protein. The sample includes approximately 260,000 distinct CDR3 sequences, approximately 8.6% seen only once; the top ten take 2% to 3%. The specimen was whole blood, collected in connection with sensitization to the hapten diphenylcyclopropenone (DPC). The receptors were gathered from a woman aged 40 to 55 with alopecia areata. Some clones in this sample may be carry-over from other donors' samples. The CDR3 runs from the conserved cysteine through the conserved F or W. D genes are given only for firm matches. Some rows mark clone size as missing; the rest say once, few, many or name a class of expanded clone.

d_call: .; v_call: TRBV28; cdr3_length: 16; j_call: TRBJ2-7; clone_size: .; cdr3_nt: TGTGCCAGCAGTTTTCCGAGGGGGTATGGGTCCTACGAGCAGTACTTC; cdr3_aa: CASSFPRGYGSYEQYF
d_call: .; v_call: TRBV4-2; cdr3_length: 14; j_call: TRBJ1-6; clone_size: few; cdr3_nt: TGTGCCAGCAGCCAAGACAGATCGAATTCACCCCTCCACTTT; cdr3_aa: CASSQDRSNSPLHF
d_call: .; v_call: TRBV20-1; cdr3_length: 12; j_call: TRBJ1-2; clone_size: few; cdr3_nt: TGCAGTGCTATGTCCACAATTTATGGCTACACCTTC; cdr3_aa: CSAMSTIYGYTF
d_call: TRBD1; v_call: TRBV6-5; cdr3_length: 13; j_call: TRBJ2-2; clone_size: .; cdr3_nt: TGTGCTTCCATTGGACAGGCGTCCGGGGAGCTGTTTTTT; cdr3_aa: CASIGQASGELFF
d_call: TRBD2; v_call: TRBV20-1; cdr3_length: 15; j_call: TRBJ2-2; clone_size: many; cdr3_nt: TGCAGTGCTAGAACTAGCGGGACGAACACCGGGGAGCTGTTTTTT; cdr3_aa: CSARTSGTNTGELFF
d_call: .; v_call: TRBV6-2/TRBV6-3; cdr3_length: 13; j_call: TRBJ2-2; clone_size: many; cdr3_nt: TGTGCCGGAGCATTCGGTGACACCGGGGAGCTGTTTTTT; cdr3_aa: CAGAFGDTGELFF
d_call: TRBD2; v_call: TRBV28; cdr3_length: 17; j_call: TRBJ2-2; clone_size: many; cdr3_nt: TGTGCCAGCAGTTTATACTGGACTAGCGGGAACACCGGGGAGCTGTTTTTT; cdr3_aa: CASSLYWTSGNTGELFF
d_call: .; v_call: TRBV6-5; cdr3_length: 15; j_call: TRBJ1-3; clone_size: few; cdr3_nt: TGTGCCAGCAGTTACTCGAGATTCTCTGGAAACACCATATATTTT; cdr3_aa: CASSYSRFSGNTIYF
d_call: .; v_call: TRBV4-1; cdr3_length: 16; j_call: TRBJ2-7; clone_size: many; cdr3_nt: TGCGCCAGCAGCCAAGATGGGGGCGGGAAGGTGGGCGAGCAGTACTTC; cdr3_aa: CASSQDGGGKVGEQYF
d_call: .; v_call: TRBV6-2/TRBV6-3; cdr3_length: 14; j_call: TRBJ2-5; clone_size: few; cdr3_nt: TGTGCCAGCAGTTACACCGGGAGAGGAGAGACCCAGTACTTC; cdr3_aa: CASSYTGRGETQYF
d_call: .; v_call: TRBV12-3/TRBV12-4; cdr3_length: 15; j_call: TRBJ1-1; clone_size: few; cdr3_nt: TGTGCCAGCAGTCCAACCGGGCTTCTAGGCACTGAAGCTTTCTTT; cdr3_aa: CASSPTGLLGTEAFF
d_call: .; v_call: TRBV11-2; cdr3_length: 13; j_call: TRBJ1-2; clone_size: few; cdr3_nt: TGTGCCAGCAGCTTTGTCGGGAATACTGGCTACACCTTC; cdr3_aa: CASSFVGNTGYTF
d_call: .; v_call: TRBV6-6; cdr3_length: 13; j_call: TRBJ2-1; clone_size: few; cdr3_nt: TGTGCCAGCAGGGACTCTCAGGGAAGCGGGCAGTTCTTC; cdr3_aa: CASRDSQGSGQFF
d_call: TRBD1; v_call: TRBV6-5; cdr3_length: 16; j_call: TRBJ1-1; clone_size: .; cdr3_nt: TGTGCCAGCAGTTCCCACTCGACAGGGGGAGGCACTGAAGCTTTCTTT; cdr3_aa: CASSSHSTGGGTEAFF
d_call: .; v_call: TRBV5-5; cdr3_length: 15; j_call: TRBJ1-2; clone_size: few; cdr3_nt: TGTGCCAGCAGCTCCGCTGCAGGGAAGGACTATGGCTACACCTTC; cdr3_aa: CASSSAAGKDYGYTF
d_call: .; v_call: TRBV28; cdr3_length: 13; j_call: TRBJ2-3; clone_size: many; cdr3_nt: TGTGCCAGCAGTCAAGTTAGCGTGGATACGCAGTATTTT; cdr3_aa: CASSQVSVDTQYF
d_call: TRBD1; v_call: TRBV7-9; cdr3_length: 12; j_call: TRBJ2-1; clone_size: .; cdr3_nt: TGTGCCAGTATGGGACAGTATGATGAGCAGTTCTTC; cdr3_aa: CASMGQYDEQFF
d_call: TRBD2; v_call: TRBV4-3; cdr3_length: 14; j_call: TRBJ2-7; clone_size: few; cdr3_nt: TGCGCCAGCAGCCAAGCGGGAGGACGTGGGAAGCAGTACTTC; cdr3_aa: CASSQAGGRGKQYF
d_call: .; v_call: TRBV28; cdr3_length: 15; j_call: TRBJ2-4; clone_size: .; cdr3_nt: TGTGCCAGCAGTTTTGCGGGACAAACCAAAAACATTCAGTACTTC; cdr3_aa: CASSFAGQTKNIQYF
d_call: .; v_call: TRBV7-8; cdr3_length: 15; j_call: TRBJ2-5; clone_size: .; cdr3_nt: TGTGCCAGCAGCTTAGGGGCAGGGACCCAAGAGACCCAGTACTTC; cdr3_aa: CASSLGAGTQETQYF
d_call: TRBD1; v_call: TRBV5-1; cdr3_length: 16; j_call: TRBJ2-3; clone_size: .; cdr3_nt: TGCGCCAGCAGCCCGACGACAGGGGGCCTCACAGATACGCAGTATTTT; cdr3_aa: CASSPTTGGLTDTQYF
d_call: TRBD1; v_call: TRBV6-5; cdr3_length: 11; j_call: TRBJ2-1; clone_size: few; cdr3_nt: TGTGCCAGCAGCAGACAGGGACGGCAGTTCTTC; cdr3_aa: CASSRQGRQFF
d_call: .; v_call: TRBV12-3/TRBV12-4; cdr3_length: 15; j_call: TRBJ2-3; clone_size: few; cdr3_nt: TGTGCCAGCAGTTTTGGCGGAAGGAGCACAGATACGCAGTATTTT; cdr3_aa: CASSFGGRSTDTQYF
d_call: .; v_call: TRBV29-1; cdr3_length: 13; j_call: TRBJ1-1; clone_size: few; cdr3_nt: TGCAGCGTTGAGGGCACGGAGGGCACTGAAGCTTTCTTT; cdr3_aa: CSVEGTEGTEAFF
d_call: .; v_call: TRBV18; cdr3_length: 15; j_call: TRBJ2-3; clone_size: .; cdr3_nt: TGTGCCAGCTCGCCGTCGGTATCTAGCACAGATACGCAGTATTTT; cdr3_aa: CASSPSVSSTDTQYF
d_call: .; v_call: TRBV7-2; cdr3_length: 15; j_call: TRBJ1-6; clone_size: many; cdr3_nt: TGTGCCAGCACCCCTGGGCAGCGCCGTAATTCACCCCTCCACTTT; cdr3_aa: CASTPGQRRNSPLHF
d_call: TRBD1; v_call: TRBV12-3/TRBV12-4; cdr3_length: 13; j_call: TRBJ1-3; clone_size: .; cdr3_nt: TGTGCGAGCGGGACAGGGGAGCGAAACACCATATATTTT; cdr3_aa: CASGTGERNTIYF
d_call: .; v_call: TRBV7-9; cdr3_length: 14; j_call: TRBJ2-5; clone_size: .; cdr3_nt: TGTGCCAGCAGCCCGACAGTGGGACAAGAGACCCAGTACTTC; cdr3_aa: CASSPTVGQETQYF
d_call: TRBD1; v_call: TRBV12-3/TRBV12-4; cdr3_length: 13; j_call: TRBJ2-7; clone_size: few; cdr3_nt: TGTGCCAGCAGTCAGGACAGGCTGTACGAGCAGTACTTC; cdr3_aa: CASSQDRLYEQYF
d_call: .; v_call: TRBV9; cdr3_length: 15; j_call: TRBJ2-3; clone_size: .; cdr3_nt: TGTGCCAGCAGCGTAGAAGGGCGGGAAGGTGATACGCAGTATTTT; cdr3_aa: CASSVEGREGDTQYF
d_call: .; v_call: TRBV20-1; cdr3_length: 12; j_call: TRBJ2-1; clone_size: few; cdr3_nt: TGCAGTGCTAGAGGTGCTGGAGATGAGCAGTTCTTC; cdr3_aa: CSARGAGDEQFF
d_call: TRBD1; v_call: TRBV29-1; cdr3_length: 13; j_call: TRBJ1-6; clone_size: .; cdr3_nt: TGCAGCGTTGGACAGGGGGGCAATTCACCCCTCCACTTT; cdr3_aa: CSVGQGGNSPLHF
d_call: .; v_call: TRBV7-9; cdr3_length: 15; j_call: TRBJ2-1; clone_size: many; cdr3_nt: TGTGCCAGCAGCATCCTAAGAGACGTTTCAAATGAGCAGTTCTTC; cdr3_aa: CASSILRDVSNEQFF
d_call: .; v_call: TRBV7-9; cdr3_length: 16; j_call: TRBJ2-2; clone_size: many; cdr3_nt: TGTGCCAGCAGCTCCAGTTTGGGCCCGAACACCGGGGAGCTGTTTTTT; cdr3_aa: CASSSSLGPNTGELFF
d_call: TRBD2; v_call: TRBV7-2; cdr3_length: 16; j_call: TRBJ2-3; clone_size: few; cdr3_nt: TGTGCCAGCAGCCCGAGACTAGCGGGAGGTTCAGATACGCAGTATTTT; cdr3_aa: CASSPRLAGGSDTQYF
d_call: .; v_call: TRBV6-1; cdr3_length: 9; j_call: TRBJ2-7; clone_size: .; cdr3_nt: TGTGCGTCGGGAAACGAGCAGTACTTC; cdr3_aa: CASGNEQYF
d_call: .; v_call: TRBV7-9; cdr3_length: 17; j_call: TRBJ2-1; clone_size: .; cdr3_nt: TGTGCCAGCAGCTTAACTTCACAGTGGAACTCGAACAATGAGCAGTTCTTC; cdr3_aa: CASSLTSQWNSNNEQFF
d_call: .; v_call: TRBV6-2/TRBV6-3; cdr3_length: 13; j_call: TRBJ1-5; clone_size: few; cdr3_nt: TGTGCCAGCAGTTACGGGAACAAACAGCCCCAGCATTTT; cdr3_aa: CASSYGNKQPQHF
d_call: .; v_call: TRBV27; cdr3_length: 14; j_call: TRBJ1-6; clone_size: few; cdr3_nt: TGTGCCAGCAGCCGTGGGCGGGGCGCGACACCCCTCCACTTT; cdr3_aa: CASSRGRGATPLHF
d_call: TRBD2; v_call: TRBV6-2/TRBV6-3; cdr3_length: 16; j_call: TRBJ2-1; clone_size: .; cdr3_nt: TGTGCCAGCAGTTACGATGGCGGGAGCTCCTACAATGAGCAGTTCTTC; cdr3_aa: CASSYDGGSSYNEQFF
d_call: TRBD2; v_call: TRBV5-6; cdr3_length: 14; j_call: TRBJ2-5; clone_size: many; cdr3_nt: TGTGCCAGCAGCTATGGGGGGGGCCAAGAGACCCAGTACTTC; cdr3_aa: CASSYGGGQETQYF
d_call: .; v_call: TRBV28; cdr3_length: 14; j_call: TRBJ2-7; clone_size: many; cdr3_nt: TGTGCCAGCAGTTTCCCCGGGACAAGGGACGAGCAGTACTTC; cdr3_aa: CASSFPGTRDEQYF
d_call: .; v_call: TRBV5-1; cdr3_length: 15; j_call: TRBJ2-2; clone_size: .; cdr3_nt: TGCGCCAGCAGCCGAGCGACCCCGAACACCGGGGAGCTGTTTTTT; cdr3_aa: CASSRATPNTGELFF
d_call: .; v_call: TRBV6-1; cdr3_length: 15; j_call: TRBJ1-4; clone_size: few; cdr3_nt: TGTGCCAGCAGCAGACAGGTCGCAACTAATGAAAAACTGTTTTTT; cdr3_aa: CASSRQVATNEKLFF
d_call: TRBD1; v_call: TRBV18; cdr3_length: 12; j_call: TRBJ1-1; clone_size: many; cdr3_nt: TGTGCCAGCTCACCGAACAGGGGTGAAGCTTTCTTT; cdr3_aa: CASSPNRGEAFF
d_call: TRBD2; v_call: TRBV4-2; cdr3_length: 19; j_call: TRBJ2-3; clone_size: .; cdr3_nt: TGTGCCAGCAGCCAAGAAAGTGCAGCGAGTAGCGGGCACACGGGTACGCAGTATTTT; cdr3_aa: CASSQESAASSGHTGTQYF
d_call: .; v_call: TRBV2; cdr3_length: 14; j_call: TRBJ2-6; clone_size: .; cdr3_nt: TGTGCCGGATGGGGAGTCTCTGGGGCCAACGTCCTGACTTTC; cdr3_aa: CAGWGVSGANVLTF
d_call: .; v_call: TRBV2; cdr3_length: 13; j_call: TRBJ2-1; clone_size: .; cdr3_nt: TGTGCCAGCATCGAAGGGTTGCCCAGTGAGCAGTTCTTC; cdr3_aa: CASIEGLPSEQFF
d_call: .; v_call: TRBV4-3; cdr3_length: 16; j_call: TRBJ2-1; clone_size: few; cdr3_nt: TGCGCCAGCAGCCAATGGGACTCTTCAGGGTTAAATGAGCAGTTCTTC; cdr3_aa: CASSQWDSSGLNEQFF
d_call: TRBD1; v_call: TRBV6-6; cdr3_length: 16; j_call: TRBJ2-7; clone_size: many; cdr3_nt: TGTGCCAGCAGTTACTCGGGAGGACAGGGAAGTAGTGAGCAGTACTTC; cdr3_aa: CASSYSGGQGSSEQYF
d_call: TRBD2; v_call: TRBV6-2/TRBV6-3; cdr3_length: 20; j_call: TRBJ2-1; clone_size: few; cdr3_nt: TGTGCCAGCAGTTACTCACGGGGTCTAGCGGGAGTATTAACTTACAATGAGCAGTTCTTC; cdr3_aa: CASSYSRGLAGVLTYNEQFF
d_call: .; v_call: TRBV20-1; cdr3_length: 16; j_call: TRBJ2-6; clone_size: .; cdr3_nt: TGCAGTGCGTCATACCACAGGGCCTCTGGGGCCAACGTCCTGACTTTC; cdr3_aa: CSASYHRASGANVLTF
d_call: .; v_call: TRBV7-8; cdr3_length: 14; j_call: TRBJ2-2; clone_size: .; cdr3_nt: TGTGCCAGCAGCCCGGACTACTTCACCGGGGAGCTGTTTTTT; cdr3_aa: CASSPDYFTGELFF
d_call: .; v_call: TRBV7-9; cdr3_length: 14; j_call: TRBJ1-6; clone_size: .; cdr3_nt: TGTGCCAGCAGCCGGATGGCAGGCGGATCACCCCTCCACTTT; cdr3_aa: CASSRMAGGSPLHF
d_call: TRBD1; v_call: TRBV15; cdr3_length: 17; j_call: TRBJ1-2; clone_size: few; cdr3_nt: TGTGCCACCAGCAGAGTACCCGAACAGGGGTTCAACTATGGCTACACCTTC; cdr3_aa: CATSRVPEQGFNYGYTF